This T cell receptor beta chain was found in a study of shared clonotypes between healthy human individuals. Findings and limits, study-wide: Shared across several donors were around 4.7% of the naive CD4 clonotypes. When compared with the clonotypes that were shared by all four sorted-subset donors, the non-shared clonotypes turned out to have lower generation probabilities.

The CDR3 has 16 amino acids. Germline values: CDR1 SGHDT, CDR2 YYEEEE. Trimming took off 2 bases at V and 1 base at J, with 12 bases between the two ends. Every subset's genomic DNA went evenly onto several immunoSEQ plates. Clones were read by immunoSEQ multiplex PCR, and TCRdb kept only the in-frame ones, dropping some. Counted here are 950,000 to 1,100,000 clones, 70% to 80% occurring once; the ten biggest clones make up around 1.5%. Note on this clone: No antigen is known for it.

Material: memory CD4+ T cells sorted from blood. Subset described: CD45RA-negative fraction. This clonotype originated in a man younger than 35 in good health. This chain links TRBV5-6 with TRBJ2-2; D may be TRBD1 (6 bases). This CDR3 is CASSFFQGRNTGELFF. The CDR3 region has the DNA TGTGCCAGCAGCTTCTTCCAGGGGCGGAACACCGGGGAGCTGTTTTTT. Using reference TRBV5-6 and TRBJ2-2 for the parts outside the CDR3, the full variable domain is DAGVTQSPTHLIKTRGQQVTLRCSPKSGHDTVSWYQQALGQGPQFIFQYYEEEERQRGNFPDRFSGHQFPNYSSELNVNALLLGDSALYLCASSFFQGRNTGELFFGEGSRLTVL.